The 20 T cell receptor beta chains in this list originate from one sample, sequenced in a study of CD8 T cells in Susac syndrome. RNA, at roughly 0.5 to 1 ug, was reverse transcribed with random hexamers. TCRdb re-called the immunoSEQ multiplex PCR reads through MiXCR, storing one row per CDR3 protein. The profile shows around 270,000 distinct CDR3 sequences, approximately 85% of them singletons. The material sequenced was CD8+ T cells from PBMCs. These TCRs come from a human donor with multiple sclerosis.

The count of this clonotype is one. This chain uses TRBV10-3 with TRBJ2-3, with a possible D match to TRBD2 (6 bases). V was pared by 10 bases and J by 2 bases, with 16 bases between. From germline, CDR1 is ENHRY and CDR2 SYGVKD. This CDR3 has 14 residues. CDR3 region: CATQDYTYTDTQYF. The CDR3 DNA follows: TGTGCCACCCAGGACTATACCTACACAGATACGCAGTATTTT.

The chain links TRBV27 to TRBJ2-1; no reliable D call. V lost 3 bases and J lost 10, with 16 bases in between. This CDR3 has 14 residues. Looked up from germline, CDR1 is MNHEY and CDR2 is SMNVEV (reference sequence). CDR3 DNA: TGTGCCAGCAGTTTCGGGCAGAGAATGTCCGAGCAGTTCTTC. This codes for CASSFGQRMSEQFF.

CDR3 sequence reads: CASSLVREPCGDEQYF. The CDR3 nucleotides are TGTGCCAGCAGCTTAGTCCGTGAACCTTGCGGGGACGAGCAGTACTTC. The chain is built from TRBV7-3 and TRBJ2-7; maybe TRBD2 (6 bases). CDR1 and CDR2 (germline): SGHTA, FQGTGA. The CDR3 consists of 16 residues. Trimming left V 2 bases short and J 5 bases short, with 19 bases between. Variable domain in full (rest from reference TRBV7-3 and TRBJ2-7): GAGVSQTPSNKVTEKGKYVELRCDPISGHTALYWYRQSLGQGPEFLIYFQGTGAADDSGLPNDRFFAVRPEGSVSTLKIQRTERGDSAVYLCASSLVREPCGDEQYFGPGTRLTVT.

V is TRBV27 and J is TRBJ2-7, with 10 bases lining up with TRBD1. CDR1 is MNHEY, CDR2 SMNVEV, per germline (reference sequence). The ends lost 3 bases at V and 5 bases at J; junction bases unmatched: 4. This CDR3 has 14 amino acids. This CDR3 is CASSFGTGAHEQYF. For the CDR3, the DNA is TGTGCCAGCAGTTTCGGGACAGGGGCCCACGAGCAGTACTTC.

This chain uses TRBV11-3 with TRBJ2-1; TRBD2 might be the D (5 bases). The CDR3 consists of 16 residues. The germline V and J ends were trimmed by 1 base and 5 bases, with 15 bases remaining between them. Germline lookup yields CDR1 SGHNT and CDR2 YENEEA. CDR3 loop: CASSLAPGLADNEQFF. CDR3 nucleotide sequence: TGTGCCAGCAGCTTAGCCCCTGGGCTAGCCGACAATGAGCAGTTCTTC. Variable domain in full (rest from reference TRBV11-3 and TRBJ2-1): EAGVVQSPRYKIIEKKQPVAFWCNPISGHNTLYWYLQNLGQGPELLIRYENEEAVDDSQLPKDRFSAERLKGVDSTLKIQPAELGDSAVYLCASSLAPGLADNEQFFGPGTRLTVL.

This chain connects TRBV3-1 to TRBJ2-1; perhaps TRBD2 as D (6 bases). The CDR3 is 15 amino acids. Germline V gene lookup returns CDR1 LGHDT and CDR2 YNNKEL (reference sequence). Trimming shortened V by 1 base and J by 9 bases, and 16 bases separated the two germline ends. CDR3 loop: CASSQGGEGLGEQFF. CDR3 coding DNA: TGTGCCAGCAGCCAAGGGGGGGAAGGGTTGGGTGAGCAGTTCTTC.

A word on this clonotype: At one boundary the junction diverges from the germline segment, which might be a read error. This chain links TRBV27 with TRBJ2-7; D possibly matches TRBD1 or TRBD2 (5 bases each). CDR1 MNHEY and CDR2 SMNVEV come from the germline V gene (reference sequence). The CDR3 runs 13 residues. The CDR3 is CANSHGTEYEQYF. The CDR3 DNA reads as TGTGCCAACAGTCACGGGACGGAGTACGAGCAGTACTTC.

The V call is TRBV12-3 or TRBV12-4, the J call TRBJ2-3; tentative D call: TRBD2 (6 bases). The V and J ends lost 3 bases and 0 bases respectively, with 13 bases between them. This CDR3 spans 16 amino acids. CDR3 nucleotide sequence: TGTGCCAGCAGTTTCGCGGGGCTGGCAAGCACAGATACGCAGTATTTT. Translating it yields CASSFAGLASTDTQYF.

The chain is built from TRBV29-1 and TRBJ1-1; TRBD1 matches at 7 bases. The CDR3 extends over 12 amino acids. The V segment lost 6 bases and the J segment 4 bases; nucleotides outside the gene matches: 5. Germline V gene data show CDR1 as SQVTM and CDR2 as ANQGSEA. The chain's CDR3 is CSVDRGPTEAFF. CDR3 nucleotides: TGCAGCGTGGATAGGGGGCCCACTGAAGCTTTCTTT.

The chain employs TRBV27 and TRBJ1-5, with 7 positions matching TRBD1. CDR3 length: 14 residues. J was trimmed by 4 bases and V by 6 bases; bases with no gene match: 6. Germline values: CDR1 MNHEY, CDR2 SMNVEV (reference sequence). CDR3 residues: CASRMGQINQPQHF. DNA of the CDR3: TGTGCCAGCAGGATGGGACAGATTAATCAGCCCCAGCATTTT.

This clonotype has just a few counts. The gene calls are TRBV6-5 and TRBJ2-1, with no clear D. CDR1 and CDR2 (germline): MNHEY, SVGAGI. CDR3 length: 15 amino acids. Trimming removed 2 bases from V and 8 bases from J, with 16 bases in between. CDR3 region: CASSYNPGTVHEQFF. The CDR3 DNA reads TGTGCCAGCAGTTACAATCCGGGCACTGTGCATGAGCAGTTCTTC.

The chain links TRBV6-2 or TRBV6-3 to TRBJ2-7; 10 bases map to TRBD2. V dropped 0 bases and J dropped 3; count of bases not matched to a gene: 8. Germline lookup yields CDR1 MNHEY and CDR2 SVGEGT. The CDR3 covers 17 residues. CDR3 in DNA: TGTGCCAGCAGTTACTCTTTAGCGGGAGGAGATGACTACGAGCAGTACTTC. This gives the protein CASSYSLAGGDDYEQYF.

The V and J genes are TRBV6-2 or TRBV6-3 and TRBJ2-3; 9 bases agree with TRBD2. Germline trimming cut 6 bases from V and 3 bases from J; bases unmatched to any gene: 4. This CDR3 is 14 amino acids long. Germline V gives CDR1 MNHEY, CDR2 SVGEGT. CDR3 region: CASRVLAGTDTQYF. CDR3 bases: TGTGCCAGCAGGGTGCTAGCGGGAACAGATACGCAGTATTTT.

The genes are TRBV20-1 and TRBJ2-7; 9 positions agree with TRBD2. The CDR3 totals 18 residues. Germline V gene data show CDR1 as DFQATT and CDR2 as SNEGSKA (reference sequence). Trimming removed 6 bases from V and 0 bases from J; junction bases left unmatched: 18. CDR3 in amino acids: CSAARGAGGRRSSYEQYF. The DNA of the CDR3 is TGCAGTGCGGCCCGGGGAGCGGGAGGCCGCCGAAGCTCCTACGAGCAGTACTTC.

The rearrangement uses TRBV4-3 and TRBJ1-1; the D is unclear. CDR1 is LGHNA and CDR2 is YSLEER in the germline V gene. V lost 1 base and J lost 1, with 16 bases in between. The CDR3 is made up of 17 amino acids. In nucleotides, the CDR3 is TGCGCCAGCAGCCAAGCGAGAGCAAGACCTCAGAACACTGAAGCTTTCTTT. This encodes CASSQARARPQNTEAFF.

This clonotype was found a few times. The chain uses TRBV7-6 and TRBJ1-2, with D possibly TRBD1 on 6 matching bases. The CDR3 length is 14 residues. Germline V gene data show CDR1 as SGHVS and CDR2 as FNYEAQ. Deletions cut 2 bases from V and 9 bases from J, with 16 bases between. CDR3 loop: CASSLNPTGSSYTF. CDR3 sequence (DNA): TGTGCCAGCAGCTTAAATCCGACAGGTTCAAGCTACACCTTC. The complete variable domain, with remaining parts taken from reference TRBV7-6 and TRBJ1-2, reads GAGVSQSPRYKVTKRGQDVALRCDPISGHVSLYWYRQALGQGPEFLTYFNYEAQQDKSGLPNDRFSAERPEGSISTLTIQRTEQRDSAMYRCASSLNPTGSSYTFGSGTRLTVV.

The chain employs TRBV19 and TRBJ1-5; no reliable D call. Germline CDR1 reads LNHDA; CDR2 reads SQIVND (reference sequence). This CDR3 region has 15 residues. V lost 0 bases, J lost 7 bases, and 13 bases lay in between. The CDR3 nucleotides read TGTGCCAGTAGTATAGAAGACGGCCTGGGGCAGCCCCAGCATTTT. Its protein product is CASSIEDGLGQPQHF. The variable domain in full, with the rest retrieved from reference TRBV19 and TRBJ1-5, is DGGITQSPKYLFRKEGQNVTLSCEQNLNHDAMYWYRQDPGQGLRLIYYSQIVNDFQKGDIAEGYSVSREKKESFPLTVTSAQKNPTAFYLCASSIEDGLGQPQHFGDGTRLSIL.

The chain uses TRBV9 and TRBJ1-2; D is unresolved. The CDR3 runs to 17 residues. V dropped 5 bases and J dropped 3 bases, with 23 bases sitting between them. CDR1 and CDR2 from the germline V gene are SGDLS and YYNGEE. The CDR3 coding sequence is TGTGCCAGCAGTCCCACCCCTCAGGAGGCCGGATACTATGGCTACACCTTC. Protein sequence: CASSPTPQEAGYYGYTF.

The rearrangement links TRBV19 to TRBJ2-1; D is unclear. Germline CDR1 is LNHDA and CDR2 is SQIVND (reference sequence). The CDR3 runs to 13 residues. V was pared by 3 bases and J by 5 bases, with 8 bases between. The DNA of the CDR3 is TGTGCCAGTAGTATCAGCAGGCACAATGAGCAGTTCTTC. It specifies CASSISRHNEQFF.

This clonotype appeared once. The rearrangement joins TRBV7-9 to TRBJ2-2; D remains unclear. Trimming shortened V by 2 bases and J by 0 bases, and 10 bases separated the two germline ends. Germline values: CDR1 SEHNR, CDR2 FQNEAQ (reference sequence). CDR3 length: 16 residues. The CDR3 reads CASSLSPRTNTGELFF. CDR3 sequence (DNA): TGTGCCAGCAGCTTAAGCCCGAGAACGAACACCGGGGAGCTGTTTTTT.